The clone carrying this TCR beta chain was recorded at least ten times. What it recognizes is unknown. Time point meaning: longitudinal time-point 1 (baseline). The unsorted libraries originated from 2 million PBMCs kept at -80 C. The sample belongs to a study of neurological immune-mediated disorders. Findings and caveats of the study: Falling below healthy controls, multiple sclerosis showed the least TCR clonal expansion, while HTLV-1-associated myelopathy showed the most.

Trimming stripped 0 bases from V and 2 bases from J, with 14 bases between. The CDR3 consists of 16 residues. CDR1 and CDR2 from the germline V gene are SGHRS and YFSETQ. Each TCR transcript was tagged with a 10-nucleotide random UMI during 5'RACE. Over 200 million TCR-beta sequences, together covering 15-18 subjects, were produced by every individual sequencing run that was carried out. One entry per CDR3 protein, called by TCRdb with MiXCR from the 5' RACE reads. The data contain tens of thousands of distinct CDR3 sequences, 12% to 15% of them seen just once; the ten biggest clones take up around 4.6%.

Sequenced input: PBMCs. The clonotype comes from a female donor with HTLV-1-associated myelopathy (HAM/TSP). The chain uses TRBV5-1 and TRBJ2-5, with D maybe TRBD2 (7 bases). The CDR3 coding sequence is TGCGCCAGCAGCTTGGTAGGCGGGGGCCGACAAGAGACCCAGTACTTC. Protein: CASSLVGGGRQETQYF.